Sequencing of this T cell receptor (beta chain) was carried out in a study of neurological immune-mediated disorders. Study-wide findings and caveats: Multiple sclerosis patients had less TCR clonal expansion than even healthy controls, unlike HTLV-1-associated myelopathy. None of the CDR3 amino acid sequences of expanded clones recurred across subjects, suggesting private repertoires in all groups.

This clonotype was observed at least ten times. Its specificity is unknown. The sorted libraries involved the use of 800,000 to 1,000,000 CD4+ or CD8+ T cells. The method for making cDNA was 5'RACE, and it used 10-nucleotide random UMIs. Each CDR3 protein gets one entry after TCRdb re-called the 5' RACE reads with MiXCR. This table has some 35,000 distinct CDR3 sequences, 11% appearing once. The V end was cut by 4 bases, the J end by 5 bases, with 15 bases between. There are 14 residues in the CDR3. Per the germline V gene, CDR1 is ENHRY and CDR2 is SYGVKD. Sequences were obtained from CD4+ T cells from blood. The chain employs TRBV10-3 and TRBJ2-7, with D perhaps assigned TRBD1 or TRBD2 (5 bases each). This receptor was obtained from a woman aged 25-40 years with HTLV-1-associated myelopathy (HAM/TSP). The CDR3 sequence is CAISVNPRENEQYF. CDR3 in DNA: TGTGCCATCAGTGTCAATCCCAGGGAGAACGAGCAGTACTTC.